The 5 T cell receptor beta chains below come from one sample, sequenced in a study of preoperative IRX-2 immunotherapy in early breast cancer. Data came from immunoSEQ multiplex PCR; TCRdb stores just in-frame clones and leaves some out. The repertoire holds about 15,000 clones, with roughly 93% as singletons. Treatment here: preoperative locoregional IRX-2 cytokine immunotherapy. The sample was collected from a patient treated with IRX-2 immunotherapy. The receptor set was obtained from a human donor with breast cancer.

This sequence joins TRBV11-2 and TRBJ1-6; no clear D. This CDR3 is built from 15 residues. Germline CDR1 reads SGHAT; CDR2 reads FQNNGV. Trimming took 6 bases from V and 7 from J, leaving 16 bases between them. The CDR3 is CASRTEAAANSPLHF. Here the CDR3 DNA reads TGTGCCAGCAGGACTGAGGCAGCCGCCAATTCACCCCTCCACTTT.

J is TRBJ1-5 and V is TRBV4-1, with 8 nucleotides matching TRBD1. The germline V gene encodes CDR1 MGHRA and CDR2 YSYEKL. The junction had 4 bases not matched to a gene; V was cut back by 1 base and J by 5 bases. The CDR3 sequence is 15 residues long. In DNA form, the CDR3 reads TGCGCCAGCAGCCAAGTTGGACAGGGCGATCAGCCCCAGCATTTT. As protein: CASSQVGQGDQPQHF.

The genes are TRBV10-3 and TRBJ2-2; 13 bases line up with TRBD2. CDR3 length: 18 amino acids. Germline trimming cut 6 bases from V and 2 bases from J; bases unmatched to any gene: 9. The V gene's germline CDR1 is ENHRY and CDR2 SYGVKD. CDR3 nucleotide sequence: TGTGCCATCAGAAAGACTAGCGGGGGGCCGGTTAACACCGGGGAGCTGTTTTTT. Its translation: CAIRKTSGGPVNTGELFF.

The J gene is TRBJ2-5, the V gene TRBV6-6; 10 nucleotides agree with TRBD2. Germline V gene lookup returns CDR1 MNHNY and CDR2 SVGAGI (reference sequence). The CDR3 sequence is 14 residues long. The junction had 7 bases not matched to a gene; V was cut back by 8 bases and J by 4 bases. CDR3 sequence (DNA): TGTGCCAGCCACGCTAGCGGGGGCCGAGAGACCCAGTACTTC. It yields the protein CASHASGGRETQYF.

The chain carries TRBV10-3 and TRBJ2-5; a weak D match, TRBD2 (5 bases). The ends were cut back, 2 bases at V and 5 bases at J, with 15 bases in the middle. The CDR3 runs 15 residues. Germline V CDR1 and CDR2: ENHRY, SYGVKD. This CDR3 reads CAISEQRGSRETQYF. DNA of the CDR3: TGTGCCATCAGTGAGCAAAGAGGGTCGAGGGAGACCCAGTACTTC.